The present T cell receptor (beta chain) was sequenced within a study of blood T cell repertoires in COVID-19. Across the whole study: Spain, Italy and the United States supplied samples that represented acute and convalescent COVID-19. The analysed material was cDNA or gDNA that came from T cells, B-cell-depleted T cells, or PBMCs.

The CDR3 totals 16 residues. With V trimmed by 0 bases and J by 5 bases, 6 bases remained unmatched. Germline V gene sequence: CDR1 KGHSH, CDR2 LQKENI. Per the original data handling: Researchers report that nucleated cell counts were estimated from reference gene primer amplification. Clones were sequenced by immunoSEQ multiplex PCR, and TCRdb holds only the in-frame ones, with some missing. V, J and clone size are those of that table, while D and trimming were read from the DNA. Of some 220,000 clones listed, 65% to 85% are singletons. Sequences were obtained from peripheral blood. The chain carries TRBV18 and TRBJ2-3; 9 bases align to TRBD2. The sequence came from a human donor in a cohort sampled during active COVID-19. DNA for the CDR3: TGTGCCAGCTCACCACCGGGCGGGGGGGCCGAAGATACGCAGTATTTT. Its translation: CASSPPGGGAEDTQYF.